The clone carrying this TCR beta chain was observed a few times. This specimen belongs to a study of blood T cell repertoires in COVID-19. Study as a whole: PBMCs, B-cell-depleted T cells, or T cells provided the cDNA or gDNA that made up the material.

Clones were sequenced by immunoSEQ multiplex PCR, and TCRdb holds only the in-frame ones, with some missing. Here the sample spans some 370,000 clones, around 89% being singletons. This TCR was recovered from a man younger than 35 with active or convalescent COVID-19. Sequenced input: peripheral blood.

DNA for the CDR3: TGCGCCAGCAGCCCCGACGACGGGACCTACGAGCAGTACTTC. It translates to CASSPDDGTYEQYF. The chain carries TRBV4-3 and TRBJ2-7, with D possibly matching TRBD2 (5 bases). This CDR3 contains 14 residues. The V gene's germline CDR1 is LGHNA and CDR2 YSLEER. Trimming removed 4 bases at V and 2 bases at J, with 12 bases between.